This T cell receptor beta chain was sequenced in a study of response to subunit inactivated influenza vaccine. Findings and caveats of the study: Only a handful of new T cells, the authors suggested, are recruited with each seasonal influenza vaccination.

MiXCR, applied by TCRdb to the RT-PCR reads, yields one record per CDR3 protein. The top ten hold over 2.5% of the sample, which has approximately 520,000 distinct CDR3 sequences, about 15% seen once. With regard to this clonotype: Its specificity is unknown.

The CDR3 runs 15 residues. With 4 bases removed from V and 2 bases from J, the gap between germline ends came to 13 bases. Germline lookup yields CDR1 SGHRS and CDR2 YFSETQ. Sample: CD4+ T cells sorted from PBMCs, taken roughly 24 months after vaccination. The TCR was taken from a man between 50 and 75 years old who received an inactivated influenza vaccine. The chain combines TRBV5-1 with TRBJ2-1, with D unresolved. The CDR3 is CASSPLRVTYNEQFF. The DNA for the CDR3 is TGCGCCAGCAGCCCTTTGCGCGTAACCTACAATGAGCAGTTCTTC.